Many counts were recorded for the clone carrying this T cell receptor (beta chain). Its matching antigen is unknown. The V end was cut by 3 bases, the J end by 7 bases, with 4 bases between. This CDR3 is 11 amino acids long. Amplification of TCR alpha and beta CDR3 regions from RNA used iRepertoire nested multiplex PCR. Tissue mRNA or PBMC total RNA, roughly 90-450 ng, went into one-step reverse transcription and amplification. TCRdb reprocessed the multiplex PCR reads via MiXCR and lists one record per CDR3 protein. The repertoire includes under 200,000 distinct CDR3 sequences, under 55% of them detected once, and roughly 5.4% sits in the top ten. These data come from a study of glioma-infiltrating T cells. Study results and caveats: Tissue-blood divergence was below expectation in non-neoplastic patients, above in gliomas. Very few CDR3 sequences were shared between tissue and blood.

V and J are TRBV12-3 or TRBV12-4 and TRBJ2-1, with D hard to call. The sequenced sample consisted of glioma tissue, nonneoplastic brain tissue, or PBMCs (not recorded which). The clonotype originates from a human donor with low-grade glioma or glioblastoma, undergoing nonglioma brain surgery, or in good health (not recorded which). CDR3 sequence (DNA): TGTGCCAGCAGTTTCACTAATGAGCAGTTCTTC. This codes for CASSFTNEQFF.